The present entry profiles one T cell receptor (beta chain) with its context. As yet, its antigen is unknown. This entry comes from a study of blood T cells in healthy people across ages. General study points: One million T cells yielded diversity estimates that were considered underestimates.

Germline V gene lookup returns CDR1 GTSNPN and CDR2 SVGIG (reference sequence). The CDR3 is 12 residues long. Researchers collected 9 to 10 milliliters of peripheral blood from every single donor. Each sample used at least 6 million PBMCs. With a J-beta primer mix and a sample-barcoded 5' primer, a second PCR ran roughly 6 to 12 cycles. MiXCR, run by TCRdb on the 5' RACE reads, gives a single entry per CDR3 protein. The sample consists of about 730,000 distinct CDR3 sequences, roughly 43% of them appearing once. Sequencing input: blood. The sequence derives from a woman in her fifties or sixties in good health. The rearrangement joins TRBV30 to TRBJ1-2; D possibly corresponds to TRBD1 (6 bases). Here the CDR3 DNA reads TGTGCACTCGGGGGGCTCAGCTATGGCTACACCTTC. Its translation is CALGGLSYGYTF.